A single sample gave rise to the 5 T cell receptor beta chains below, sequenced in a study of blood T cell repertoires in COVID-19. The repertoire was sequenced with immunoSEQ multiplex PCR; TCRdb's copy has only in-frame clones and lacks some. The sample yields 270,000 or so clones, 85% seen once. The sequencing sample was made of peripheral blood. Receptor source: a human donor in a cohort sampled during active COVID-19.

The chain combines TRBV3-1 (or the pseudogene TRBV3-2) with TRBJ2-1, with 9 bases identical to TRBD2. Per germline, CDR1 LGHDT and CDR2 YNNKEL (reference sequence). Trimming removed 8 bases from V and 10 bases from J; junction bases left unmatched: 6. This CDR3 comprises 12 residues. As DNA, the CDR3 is TGTGCCAGCGGGGCGGGAGGGGCGGAGCAGTTCTTC. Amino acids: CASGAGGAEQFF.

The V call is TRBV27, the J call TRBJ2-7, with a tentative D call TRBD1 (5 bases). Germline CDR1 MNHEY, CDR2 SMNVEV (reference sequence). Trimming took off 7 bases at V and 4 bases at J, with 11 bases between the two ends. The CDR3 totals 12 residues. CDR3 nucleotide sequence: TGTGCCAGCAAGTCCAGGGTTTACGAGCAGTACTTC. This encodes CASKSRVYEQYF.

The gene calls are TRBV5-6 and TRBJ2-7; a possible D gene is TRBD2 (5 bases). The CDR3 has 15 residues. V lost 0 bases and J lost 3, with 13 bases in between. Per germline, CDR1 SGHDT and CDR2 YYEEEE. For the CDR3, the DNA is TGTGCCAGCAGCTTGGTGTTGGCGGGTCACTACGAGCAGTACTTC. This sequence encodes CASSLVLAGHYEQYF.

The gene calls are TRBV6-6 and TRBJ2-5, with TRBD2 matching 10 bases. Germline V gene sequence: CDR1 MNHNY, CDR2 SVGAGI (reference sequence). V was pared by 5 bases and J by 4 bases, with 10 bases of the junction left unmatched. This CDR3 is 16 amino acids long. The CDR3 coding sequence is TGTGCCAGCAGTAGAATAAAAGCGGGAGGGCTAGAGACCCAGTACTTC. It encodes CASSRIKAGGLETQYF.

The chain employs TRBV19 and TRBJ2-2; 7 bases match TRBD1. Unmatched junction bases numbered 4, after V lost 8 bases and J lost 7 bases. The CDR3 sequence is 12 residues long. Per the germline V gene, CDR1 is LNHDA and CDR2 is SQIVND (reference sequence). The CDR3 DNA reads TGTGCCAGTCACAGGGGAAGCGGGGAGCTGTTTTTT. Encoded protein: CASHRGSGELFF. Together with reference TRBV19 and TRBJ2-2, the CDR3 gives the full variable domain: DGGITQSPKYLFRKEGQNVTLSCEQNLNHDAMYWYRQDPGQGLRLIYYSQIVNDFQKGDIAEGYSVSREKKESFPLTVTSAQKNPTAFYLCASHRGSGELFFGEGSRLTVL.